The T cell receptor (beta chain) under discussion was sequenced for a study of T cells in Graves' hyperthyroidism and ophthalmopathy. About the research overall: Peripheral blood was secured at the point of initial diagnosis, before any treatment.

Germline CDR1 reads MDHEN; CDR2 reads SYDVKM. The CDR3 is made up of 14 amino acids. V was clipped by 7 bases and J by 0 bases, with 13 bases between them. Diagnosis rested on symptoms, serum thyroxine and TRAb, thyroid ultrasound, and orbital computed tomography. Amplification yielded TCR beta CDR3 regions, with RNA transcripts as the source. First-round RT-PCR of the TCR CDR3 relied on the HTBI primer set. MiXCR, applied by TCRdb to the multiplex PCR reads, yields one record per CDR3 protein. The sample holds 550,000 to 800,000 distinct CDR3 sequences, roughly 17% seen once. This clonotype was detected many times.

The TCR sequence derives from a man in his forties or fifties with Graves' hyperthyroidism. The sequencing input was blood. The rearrangement joins TRBV28 to TRBJ2-7; D remains unclear. Here the CDR3 reads CASTLRLNSYEQYF. DNA for the CDR3: TGTGCCAGCACCCTTCGACTGAACTCCTACGAGCAGTACTTC.